There are many counts of the clone carrying this T cell receptor (beta chain). Its antigen is undetermined. The data originate from a study of T cells in Graves' hyperthyroidism and ophthalmopathy. Study observations and caveats: Stable hyperthyroidism and ophthalmopathy were separated using 13 V-J signatures.

RNA transcripts provided the source from which TCR beta CDR3 regions were amplified. HTBI primers were the set used in a first-round RT-PCR of the TCR CDR3. TCRdb reprocessed the multiplex PCR reads via MiXCR and lists one record per CDR3 protein. Of over 500,000 distinct CDR3 sequences in the sample, over 15% were seen once. Patients were excluded for uncontrolled infection, other autoimmune disease, pregnancy or lactation. Orbital computed tomography and thyroid ultrasound, together with serum TRAb and thyroxine and clinical symptoms, were used for diagnoses. Each 10 ml fresh peripheral blood draw supplied the PBMCs. This receptor was identified in a woman aged 18-29 years with Graves' ophthalmopathy. The sample was blood.

This CDR3 is CASRDSGGALNEQFF. DNA for the CDR3: TGTGCCAGCAGAGATAGCGGGGGGGCCCTCAATGAGCAGTTCTTC. This chain uses TRBV6-1 with TRBJ2-1, with TRBD2 matching 11 bases. Looked up from germline, CDR1 is MNHNS and CDR2 is SASEGT. The CDR3 totals 15 residues. Trimming took 6 bases from V and 6 from J; bases not matched to a gene: 7.